These T cell receptor beta chains were read from a single sample in a study of T cell responses to AZD1222 COVID-19 vaccine. Profiled with immunoSEQ multiplex PCR; TCRdb holds only in-frame clones, not every one. This sample has roughly 76,000 clones, with about nine tenths found just once. Sequencing was performed on peripheral blood, taken on day 0 of AZD1222 vaccination. Receptors were obtained from an adult in good health. Both conserved end residues are part of each CDR3. The order of the fields is J gene, D gene, V gene, clone size, CDR3 protein, CDR3 DNA. The D gene is left open where the match is weak. Clone size, where shown, is once, few, many, or a class for clones that have expanded.

j_call: TRBJ2-2; d_call: TRBD2; v_call: TRBV29-1; clone_size: NA; cdr3_aa: CSVPSSGANTGELFF; cdr3_nt: TGCAGCGTTCCATCTAGCGGAGCCAACACCGGGGAGCTGTTTTTT
j_call: TRBJ1-2; d_call: NA; v_call: TRBV7-9; clone_size: NA; cdr3_aa: CASSHDRVSGYTF; cdr3_nt: TGTGCCAGCAGCCATGACCGGGTTTCTGGCTACACCTTC
j_call: TRBJ2-5; d_call: NA; v_call: TRBV21-1; clone_size: NA; cdr3_aa: CASSKLGAGQETQYF; cdr3_nt: TGTGCCAGCAGCAAATTGGGGGCAGGCCAAGAGACCCAGTACTTC
j_call: TRBJ2-1; d_call: TRBD2; v_call: TRBV24-1; clone_size: NA; cdr3_aa: CATGPTSGSYNEQFF; cdr3_nt: TGTGCCACCGGACCGACTAGCGGGTCCTACAATGAGCAGTTCTTC
j_call: TRBJ2-1; d_call: TRBD2; v_call: TRBV6-5; clone_size: NA; cdr3_aa: CASSRTSGRKNEQFF; cdr3_nt: TGTGCCAGCAGTCGGACTAGCGGGAGAAAGAATGAGCAGTTCTTC
j_call: TRBJ1-4; d_call: TRBD1; v_call: TRBV4-2; clone_size: NA; cdr3_aa: CASSQGQGAEKLFF; cdr3_nt: TGTGCCAGCAGCCAAGGACAGGGGGCTGAAAAACTGTTTTTT
j_call: TRBJ2-3; d_call: NA; v_call: TRBV11-3; clone_size: NA; cdr3_aa: CASRHKSGDTQYF; cdr3_nt: TGTGCCAGCAGACACAAATCGGGGGATACGCAGTATTTT
j_call: TRBJ1-2; d_call: NA; v_call: TRBV18; clone_size: NA; cdr3_aa: CASSPPPGGVYGYTF; cdr3_nt: TGTGCCAGCTCGCCGCCGCCCGGGGGAGTCTATGGCTACACCTTC
j_call: TRBJ1-2; d_call: NA; v_call: TRBV25-1; clone_size: NA; cdr3_aa: CASKQFTGSRFNYGYTF; cdr3_nt: TGTGCCAGCAAACAGTTCACAGGGTCGCGTTTTAACTATGGCTACACCTTC
j_call: TRBJ1-1; d_call: NA; v_call: TRBV7-3; clone_size: once; cdr3_aa: CASSIGSFEAFF; cdr3_nt: TGTGCCAGCAGCATCGGGTCCTTCGAAGCTTTCTTT
j_call: TRBJ2-1; d_call: NA; v_call: TRBV9; clone_size: NA; cdr3_aa: CASSVYGDEQFF; cdr3_nt: TGTGCCAGCAGCGTATACGGCGATGAGCAGTTCTTC
j_call: TRBJ2-5; d_call: NA; v_call: TRBV7-9; clone_size: NA; cdr3_aa: CASRLGGYQETQYF; cdr3_nt: TGTGCCAGCAGACTAGGAGGGTACCAAGAGACCCAGTACTTC
j_call: TRBJ2-7; d_call: NA; v_call: TRBV24-1; clone_size: few; cdr3_aa: CATSDSLTASYEQYF; cdr3_nt: TGTGCCACCAGTGATTCGTTGACAGCTAGCTACGAGCAGTACTTC
j_call: TRBJ2-1; d_call: TRBD2; v_call: TRBV28; clone_size: NA; cdr3_aa: CASTNPSGDYNEQFF; cdr3_nt: TGTGCCAGCACTAATCCGAGCGGGGACTACAATGAGCAGTTCTTC
j_call: TRBJ1-3; d_call: NA; v_call: TRBV29-1; clone_size: NA; cdr3_aa: CSVKTGNTIYF; cdr3_nt: TGCAGCGTAAAAACCGGAAACACCATATATTTT
j_call: TRBJ2-1; d_call: NA; v_call: TRBV5-6; clone_size: few; cdr3_aa: CASSLVSGEQFF; cdr3_nt: TGTGCCAGCAGCTTGGTTTCCGGTGAGCAGTTCTTC
j_call: TRBJ1-6; d_call: NA; v_call: TRBV9; clone_size: NA; cdr3_aa: CASSVGGGMSPLHF; cdr3_nt: TGTGCCAGCAGCGTAGGAGGGGGAATGTCACCCCTCCACTTT
j_call: TRBJ2-5; d_call: TRBD2; v_call: TRBV19; clone_size: NA; cdr3_aa: CASSTVGGRETQYF; cdr3_nt: TGTGCCAGCTCCACGGTGGGAGGGCGGGAGACCCAGTACTTC
j_call: TRBJ2-3; d_call: NA; v_call: TRBV5-1; clone_size: NA; cdr3_aa: CASSLGGRHTDTQYF; cdr3_nt: TGCGCCAGCAGCTTGGGGGGCAGGCACACAGATACGCAGTATTTT
j_call: TRBJ2-3; d_call: TRBD2; v_call: TRBV13; clone_size: NA; cdr3_aa: CASSSLAGGFTDTQYF; cdr3_nt: TGTGCCAGCAGCTCCCTAGCGGGAGGTTTCACAGATACGCAGTATTTT
j_call: TRBJ1-4; d_call: TRBD1; v_call: TRBV6-5; clone_size: NA; cdr3_aa: CASSSQGGGEKLFF; cdr3_nt: TGTGCCAGCAGTTCACAGGGGGGGGGTGAAAAACTGTTTTTT
j_call: TRBJ1-2; d_call: NA; v_call: TRBV7-2; clone_size: NA; cdr3_aa: CASSPTRQGYTF; cdr3_nt: TGTGCCAGCAGCCCAACCCGACAGGGCTACACCTTC
j_call: TRBJ1-2; d_call: NA; v_call: TRBV2; clone_size: NA; cdr3_aa: CASSKDSFIQLGGYTF; cdr3_nt: TGTGCCAGCAGTAAGGACAGTTTTATTCAACTGGGTGGCTACACCTTC
j_call: TRBJ1-2; d_call: NA; v_call: TRBV19; clone_size: once; cdr3_aa: CASSTGHGPENYGYTF; cdr3_nt: TGTGCCAGTAGTACGGGACACGGCCCGGAAAACTATGGCTACACCTTC
j_call: TRBJ2-1; d_call: TRBD2; v_call: TRBV6-4; clone_size: NA; cdr3_aa: CASSSWGTSNKQFF; cdr3_nt: TGTGCCAGCAGCTCCTGGGGGACTAGCAATAAGCAGTTCTTC
j_call: TRBJ2-2; d_call: TRBD2; v_call: TRBV14; clone_size: NA; cdr3_aa: CASSRSGTSGFNTGELFF; cdr3_nt: TGTGCCAGCAGCCGTTCCGGGACTAGCGGGTTTAACACCGGGGAGCTGTTTTTT
j_call: TRBJ1-1; d_call: TRBD1; v_call: TRBV5-4; clone_size: NA; cdr3_aa: CASSLNRGYSDENTEAFF; cdr3_nt: TGTGCCAGCAGCTTGAACAGGGGTTACTCGGACGAGAACACTGAAGCTTTCTTT
j_call: TRBJ2-1; d_call: NA; v_call: TRBV11-2; clone_size: NA; cdr3_aa: CASSSRGDEQFF; cdr3_nt: TGTGCCAGCAGCTCCAGGGGGGATGAGCAGTTCTTC
j_call: TRBJ2-1; d_call: NA; v_call: TRBV6-5; clone_size: NA; cdr3_aa: CASKGTLSYNEQFF; cdr3_nt: TGTGCCAGCAAGGGGACACTCTCCTACAATGAGCAGTTCTTC
j_call: TRBJ1-1; d_call: TRBD1; v_call: TRBV28; clone_size: NA; cdr3_aa: CASSLGGTGVTEAFF; cdr3_nt: TGTGCCAGCAGTTTGGGTGGGACAGGGGTTACTGAAGCTTTCTTT
j_call: TRBJ2-7; d_call: NA; v_call: TRBV5-8; clone_size: NA; cdr3_aa: CASSLVGFPLILSSYEQYF; cdr3_nt: TGTGCCAGCAGCTTGGTTGGGTTCCCTCTCATTTTAAGCTCCTACGAGCAGTACTTC
j_call: TRBJ2-7; d_call: NA; v_call: TRBV3-1/TRBV3-2; clone_size: NA; cdr3_aa: CASSQGPGSSYEQYF; cdr3_nt: TGTGCCAGCAGCCAGGGTCCGGGGAGCTCCTACGAGCAGTACTTC
j_call: TRBJ1-3; d_call: NA; v_call: TRBV30; clone_size: NA; cdr3_aa: CAWSVGHVSGNTIYF; cdr3_nt: TGTGCCTGGAGTGTGGGACACGTCTCTGGAAACACCATATATTTT
j_call: TRBJ2-3; d_call: NA; v_call: TRBV9; clone_size: once; cdr3_aa: CASSVDPSTDTQYF; cdr3_nt: TGTGCCAGCAGCGTAGACCCTAGCACAGATACGCAGTATTTT
j_call: TRBJ2-7; d_call: TRBD1; v_call: TRBV5-4; clone_size: once; cdr3_aa: CASSLGTGAYEQYF; cdr3_nt: TGTGCCAGCAGCTTAGGGACAGGGGCTTACGAGCAGTACTTC